These 6 T cell receptor beta chains came from one sample sequenced in a study of blood T cell repertoires in COVID-19. Sequencing was performed with immunoSEQ multiplex PCR; in TCRdb, only in-frame clones are kept and a portion is missing. The sample holds 350,000 to 400,000 clones, just under 90% seen once. The material sequenced was PBMCs or T cells enriched from blood (not recorded which). Source of these receptors: a woman in her thirties who had recovered from COVID-19.

In nucleotides, the CDR3 is TGTGCCAGCAGTGGACAGGAGTATAATTCACCCCTCCACTTT. The encoded protein is CASSGQEYNSPLHF. The chain joins TRBV5-6 to TRBJ1-6, with 7 bases matching TRBD1. The CDR3 is 14 residues long. Trimming at V came to 5 bases and at J to 4 bases, leaving 3 bases not matched to a gene. CDR1 is SGHDT and CDR2 is YYEEEE in the germline V gene. The full variable domain, rest sourced from reference TRBV5-6 and TRBJ1-6, is DAGVTQSPTHLIKTRGQQVTLRCSPKSGHDTVSWYQQALGQGPQFIFQYYEEEERQRGNFPDRFSGHQFPNYSSELNVNALLLGDSALYLCASSGQEYNSPLHFGNGTRLTVT.

V usage is TRBV7-8 and J usage is TRBJ1-5, with D maybe TRBD1 (5 bases). This CDR3 has 16 residues. The germline V gene has CDR1 SGHVS and CDR2 FQNEAQ. V was shortened by 1 base and J by 0 bases, with 10 bases between the two germline ends. DNA for the CDR3: TGTGCCAGCAGCTTAGGGACATCGTATAGCAATCAGCCCCAGCATTTT. Translated, it gives CASSLGTSYSNQPQHF.

The chain links TRBV6-2 or TRBV6-3 to TRBJ1-4, with 7 nucleotides matching TRBD1. Germline V gene sequence: CDR1 MNHEY, CDR2 SVGEGT. With V trimmed by 6 bases and J by 8 bases, 3 bases remained unmatched. The CDR3 loop spans 12 amino acids. CDR3 bases: TGTGCCAGCAGCCGGACAGGCGAAAAACTGTTTTTT. Translation gives CASSRTGEKLFF.

CDR3 DNA: TGTGCCACTTTTGACAGGGCCAAAAACATTCAGTACTTC. Translating gives CATFDRAKNIQYF. The chain has TRBV6-6 and TRBJ2-4; D may be TRBD1 (6 bases). CDR1 and CDR2 (germline): MNHNY, SVGAGI (reference sequence). V dropped 10 bases and J dropped 1 base, with 11 bases sitting between them. CDR3 length equals 13 residues.

The V call is TRBV19, the J call TRBJ1-5; 9 nucleotides line up with TRBD1. V lost 6 bases, J lost 2 bases, and 8 bases stayed unmatched. The CDR3 loop spans 16 amino acids. Germline assignment: CDR1 LNHDA and CDR2 SQIVND (reference sequence). Here the CDR3 reads CASRKTGQGRNQPQHF. The CDR3 DNA reads as TGTGCCAGTAGAAAAACGGGACAGGGTCGCAATCAGCCCCAGCATTTT. The full variable domain, rest sourced from reference TRBV19 and TRBJ1-5, is DGGITQSPKYLFRKEGQNVTLSCEQNLNHDAMYWYRQDPGQGLRLIYYSQIVNDFQKGDIAEGYSVSREKKESFPLTVTSAQKNPTAFYLCASRKTGQGRNQPQHFGDGTRLSIL.

The chain employs TRBV6-5 and TRBJ1-5; D may be TRBD1 (6 bases). The length of the CDR3 is 12 residues. Between the trimmed V and J ends, which lost 6 bases and 6 bases, there was a span of 9 bases. The germline CDR1 and CDR2 sequences are MNHEY and SVGAGI. The CDR3 DNA reads TGTGCCAGCAGACAGGGCGGTCAGCCCCAGCATTTT. Residues: CASRQGGQPQHF.